The rows below give T cell receptor beta chains drawn from one sample of a study of shared clonotypes between healthy human individuals. The method was immunoSEQ multiplex PCR; TCRdb's version includes in-frame clones alone and lacks a portion of them. The sample shows approximately 1.1 million clones, about 84% of them seen only once. Sequencing used memory CD4+ T cells from PBMCs. The source is a man between 18 and 29 years old in good health. Some clones in this sample may be carry-over from other donors' samples. Each CDR3 is given without its conserved first and last residue.

j_call v_call cdr3_aa
TRBJ2-1 TRBV19 ASSIEWREYNEQF
TRBJ1-4 TRBV5-1 ASRGQGASNEKLF
TRBJ2-1 TRBV2 ASSEGFYEQF
TRBJ1-2 TRBV5-4 ASSSPGVLSRNGYT
TRBJ1-2 TRBV10-3 AISESGRYT
TRBJ2-1 TRBV11-2 ASSLVIGQGHEQF
TRBJ2-1 TRBV7-8 ASSHGHEQF
TRBJ2-3 TRBV27 ASSSLTSGRRRDTQY
TRBJ2-3 TRBV7-2 ASSRTSGTSGWGATQY
TRBJ1-2 TRBV4-3 ASSQYQGYGYT
TRBJ2-1 TRBV2 ASSDLTSGQRNEQF
TRBJ1-1 TRBV6-1 ASSEEQRAF
TRBJ2-7 TRBV4-1 ASSRLGTDPPYEQY
TRBJ1-3 TRBV5-1 ASSPQGGGNTIY
TRBJ2-5 TRBV11-3 ASSLGASGSTVETQY
TRBJ2-5 TRBV7-2 ASSFPGLAGFETQY
TRBJ2-2 TRBV7-9 ASSQRLVGTGELF
TRBJ2-1 TRBV28 ASRGTDRFGYNEQF
TRBJ2-1 TRBV7-2 ASSPRQGAEQF
TRBJ2-1 TRBV5-1 ASSFGLSYNEQF
TRBJ1-2 TRBV19 ASSISNPGTGYGYT
TRBJ2-7 TRBV6-1 ASSEGGTVYEQY
TRBJ1-2 TRBV16 ASSPRQSYYGYT
TRBJ2-6 TRBV18 ASSPPLAGGSSSGANVLT
TRBJ2-1 TRBV5-6 ASSSWDLLYNEQF
TRBJ1-1 TRBV5-4 ASSHPLRPEAF
- TRBV5-1 ASSLASGGPYEQY
TRBJ1-2 TRBV28 ASRRGAALYGYT
TRBJ2-3 TRBV18 ASSPRTDTQY
TRBJ2-3 TRBV18 ASSPASGLAGEGTDTQY
TRBJ1-2 TRBV11-2 ASSSIPDSYGYT
TRBJ1-1 TRBV28 ASSFYPSPGRRNTEAF
TRBJ1-1 TRBV5-6 ASSMAGVNTEAF
TRBJ2-5 TRBV7-3 ASSKNSGAETQY
TRBJ2-3 TRBV5-4 ASRRKVGTDTQY
TRBJ1-1 TRBV9 ASSAQRSNTEAF
TRBJ1-3 TRBV10-3 AISESGRVDTIY
TRBJ1-4 TRBV15 ATSSWGDATNEKLF
TRBJ2-1 TRBV28 ASSLGALALAGDEQF
TRBJ2-5 TRBV18 ASSPGNQETQY
TRBJ1-1 TRBV6-5 ASSYLVWTAQTEAF